Listed below are T cell receptor beta chains from one sample, sequenced in a study of blood T cells in healthy people across ages. A single record per CDR3 protein comes from TCRdb applying MiXCR to the 5' RACE reads. The data contain over 1,500,000 distinct CDR3 sequences, about 39% of them singletons. Sequencing was performed on blood. The receptors were gathered from a human donor in good health. Each CDR3 is given with its conserved first and last residue. Each record gives: V gene, D gene, J gene, clone size, CDR3 protein, CDR3 DNA. The D gene is left open where the match is weak. Rows give clone size only sometimes, using once, few, many, or a class for an expanded clone.

v_gene: TRBV12-5; d_gene: TRBD1; j_gene: TRBJ1-1; abundance: -; CDR3aa: CASGLKAGGWTEAFF; CDR3nt: TGTGCTAGTGGTTTGAAGGCAGGGGGCTGGACTGAAGCTTTCTTT
v_gene: TRBV27; d_gene: -; j_gene: TRBJ1-5; abundance: few; CDR3aa: CASSVLGSNQPQHF; CDR3nt: TGTGCCAGCAGTGTCCTCGGGAGCAATCAGCCCCAGCATTTT
v_gene: TRBV29-1; d_gene: -; j_gene: TRBJ2-3; abundance: few; CDR3aa: CSPTIVSTDTQYF; CDR3nt: TGCAGCCCCACGATCGTTAGCACAGATACGCAGTATTTT
v_gene: TRBV20-1; d_gene: TRBD1; j_gene: TRBJ2-6; abundance: many; CDR3aa: CSAIGDRASGANVLTF; CDR3nt: TGCAGTGCTATCGGGGACAGGGCATCTGGGGCCAACGTCCTGACTTTC
v_gene: TRBV25-1; d_gene: TRBD1; j_gene: TRBJ1-1; abundance: few; CDR3aa: CASSEWGTALEAFF; CDR3nt: TGTGCCAGCAGTGAATGGGGGACAGCCCTTGAAGCTTTCTTT
v_gene: TRBV20-1; d_gene: -; j_gene: TRBJ1-2; abundance: -; CDR3aa: CSASRDINGYTF; CDR3nt: TGCAGTGCTTCCCGGGACATCAATGGCTACACCTTC
v_gene: TRBV7-8; d_gene: -; j_gene: TRBJ1-4; abundance: -; CDR3aa: CASSPGRNQGREKLFF; CDR3nt: TGTGCCAGCAGCCCCGGACGGAATCAAGGCCGGGAAAAACTGTTTTTT
v_gene: TRBV3-1; d_gene: -; j_gene: TRBJ2-1; abundance: few; CDR3aa: CASSQVSGFHEQFF; CDR3nt: TGTGCCAGCAGCCAAGTTTCTGGGTTCCATGAGCAGTTCTTC
v_gene: TRBV29-1; d_gene: -; j_gene: TRBJ2-3; abundance: -; CDR3aa: CSHRAHSTDTQYF; CDR3nt: TGCAGCCACCGGGCCCACAGCACAGATACGCAGTATTTT
v_gene: TRBV4-3; d_gene: -; j_gene: TRBJ1-2; abundance: -; CDR3aa: CASSQTTPGVGYTF; CDR3nt: TGCGCCAGCAGCCAAACGACGCCCGGCGTCGGCTACACCTTC
v_gene: TRBV6-2/TRBV6-3; d_gene: -; j_gene: TRBJ2-7; abundance: -; CDR3aa: CAAEDDFYEQYF; CDR3nt: TGTGCCGCTGAGGACGATTTCTACGAGCAGTACTTC
v_gene: TRBV6-2/TRBV6-3; d_gene: -; j_gene: TRBJ2-7; abundance: -; CDR3aa: CASSRPEGLYEQYF; CDR3nt: TGTGCCAGCAGTCGCCCGGAAGGACTCTACGAGCAGTACTTC
v_gene: TRBV20-1; d_gene: -; j_gene: TRBJ2-7; abundance: -; CDR3aa: CSATSGTSTSYEQYF; CDR3nt: TGCAGTGCTACTTCCGGGACATCAACCTCCTACGAGCAGTACTTC
v_gene: TRBV12-3/TRBV12-4; d_gene: -; j_gene: TRBJ2-1; abundance: -; CDR3aa: CASSLTVGADEQFF; CDR3nt: TGTGCCAGCAGTTTAACAGTCGGGGCCGATGAACAGTTCTTC
v_gene: TRBV6-5; d_gene: -; j_gene: TRBJ2-6; abundance: -; CDR3aa: CASSYDDSGANVRTF; CDR3nt: TGTGCCAGCAGTTACGATGATTCTGGGGCCAACGTCCGGACTTTC
v_gene: TRBV20-1; d_gene: -; j_gene: TRBJ2-1; abundance: -; CDR3aa: CSARDKLAGYNEQFF; CDR3nt: TGCAGTGCTAGGGATAAACTAGCAGGGTACAATGAGCAGTTCTTC
v_gene: TRBV4-3; d_gene: -; j_gene: TRBJ1-4; abundance: -; CDR3aa: CASSQELSRDEKLFF; CDR3nt: TGCGCCAGCAGCCAAGAACTATCCAGGGATGAAAAACTGTTTTTT
v_gene: TRBV7-9; d_gene: -; j_gene: TRBJ1-2; abundance: -; CDR3aa: CASSPPGSLYGYTF; CDR3nt: TGTGCCAGCAGCCCGCCGGGGAGCTTATATGGCTACACCTTC
v_gene: TRBV3-1; d_gene: TRBD1; j_gene: TRBJ1-1; abundance: few; CDR3aa: CASSHGTGTRAEAFF; CDR3nt: TGTGCCAGCAGCCATGGGACAGGGACGCGGGCTGAAGCTTTCTTT
v_gene: TRBV20-1; d_gene: -; j_gene: TRBJ2-7; abundance: -; CDR3aa: CSARVGATSEQYF; CDR3nt: TGCAGTGCTAGAGTAGGTGCGACTAGCGAGCAGTACTTC
v_gene: TRBV30; d_gene: -; j_gene: TRBJ2-5; abundance: -; CDR3aa: CAWSLETQYF; CDR3nt: TGTGCCTGGAGTTTGGAGACCCAGTACTTC
v_gene: TRBV4-1; d_gene: -; j_gene: TRBJ1-2; abundance: -; CDR3aa: CASSQGLTGPYGYTF; CDR3nt: TGCGCCAGCAGCCAAGGTCTGACAGGCCCCTATGGCTACACCTTC
v_gene: TRBV11-2; d_gene: -; j_gene: TRBJ2-7; abundance: -; CDR3aa: CASSKDFSYEQYF; CDR3nt: TGTGCCAGCAGTAAGGACTTCTCCTACGAGCAGTACTTC
v_gene: TRBV9; d_gene: -; j_gene: TRBJ2-1; abundance: -; CDR3aa: CASSVSPRNEQFF; CDR3nt: TGTGCCAGCAGCGTATCACCCCGCAATGAGCAGTTCTTC
v_gene: TRBV6-5; d_gene: TRBD1; j_gene: TRBJ2-3; abundance: -; CDR3aa: CASSYRITQGVIGTDTQYF; CDR3nt: TGTGCCAGCAGTTACCGAATTACACAGGGGGTGATAGGCACAGATACGCAGTATTTT
v_gene: TRBV20-1; d_gene: -; j_gene: TRBJ2-4; abundance: -; CDR3aa: CSARDIAGSRIQYF; CDR3nt: TGCAGTGCTAGAGATATCGCGGGGTCTCGTATTCAGTACTTC
v_gene: TRBV6-1; d_gene: -; j_gene: TRBJ2-1; abundance: -; CDR3aa: CASSGGRMGNEQFF; CDR3nt: TGTGCCAGCAGTGGAGGGAGGATGGGCAATGAGCAGTTCTTC
v_gene: TRBV29-1; d_gene: TRBD1; j_gene: TRBJ2-3; abundance: -; CDR3aa: CNVDRAGVDTQYF; CDR3nt: TGCAACGTGGACAGGGCGGGTGTAGATACGCAGTATTTT
v_gene: TRBV20-1; d_gene: -; j_gene: TRBJ1-2; abundance: -; CDR3aa: CSALPRQGGYTF; CDR3nt: TGCAGTGCTCTTCCGCGGCAAGGTGGCTACACCTTC
v_gene: TRBV12-3/TRBV12-4; d_gene: TRBD1; j_gene: TRBJ2-7; abundance: -; CDR3aa: CAGSWDRDSYEQYF; CDR3nt: TGTGCCGGCAGTTGGGACAGAGACTCCTACGAGCAGTACTTC
v_gene: TRBV19; d_gene: -; j_gene: TRBJ2-1; abundance: -; CDR3aa: CASSIQLVSRNEQFF; CDR3nt: TGTGCCAGTAGTATACAGCTGGTCAGTCGAAATGAGCAGTTCTTC
v_gene: TRBV9; d_gene: TRBD2; j_gene: TRBJ2-1; abundance: -; CDR3aa: CASSWEGSKYNEQFF; CDR3nt: TGTGCCAGCAGCTGGGAGGGGAGTAAATACAATGAGCAGTTCTTC
v_gene: TRBV12-3/TRBV12-4; d_gene: -; j_gene: TRBJ2-4; abundance: few; CDR3aa: CASSLGQGPYQYF; CDR3nt: TGTGCCAGCAGTTTAGGTCAGGGACCTTATCAGTACTTC
v_gene: TRBV29-1; d_gene: -; j_gene: TRBJ2-1; abundance: few; CDR3aa: CSVDLGVGSEQFF; CDR3nt: TGCAGCGTTGATCTAGGGGTGGGTAGTGAGCAGTTCTTC
v_gene: TRBV27; d_gene: TRBD1; j_gene: TRBJ1-2; abundance: few; CDR3aa: CASSLRQGADGYTF; CDR3nt: TGTGCCAGCAGTTTGCGGCAGGGGGCGGATGGCTACACCTTC
v_gene: TRBV20-1; d_gene: -; j_gene: TRBJ1-1; abundance: -; CDR3aa: CSARGWANTEAFF; CDR3nt: TGCAGTGCTAGAGGCTGGGCGAACACTGAAGCTTTCTTT
v_gene: TRBV29-1; d_gene: -; j_gene: TRBJ1-2; abundance: -; CDR3aa: CSVVSRIYGYTF; CDR3nt: TGCAGCGTTGTATCCCGTATCTATGGCTACACCTTC
v_gene: TRBV12-3/TRBV12-4; d_gene: TRBD1; j_gene: TRBJ1-1; abundance: once; CDR3aa: CASIQTGVNTEAFF; CDR3nt: TGTGCCAGCATCCAGACAGGGGTGAACACTGAAGCTTTCTTT
v_gene: TRBV7-9; d_gene: -; j_gene: TRBJ2-7; abundance: -; CDR3aa: CASSSTWGADEQYF; CDR3nt: TGTGCCAGCAGCTCTACCTGGGGGGCGGACGAGCAGTACTTC
v_gene: TRBV4-3; d_gene: TRBD1; j_gene: TRBJ2-3; abundance: -; CDR3aa: CASSPGQGIKLYF; CDR3nt: TGCGCCAGCAGCCCGGGACAGGGAATTAAACTGTATTTT
v_gene: TRBV4-1; d_gene: -; j_gene: TRBJ1-2; abundance: -; CDR3aa: CASSQAPSGDGYTF; CDR3nt: TGCGCCAGCAGCCAGGCCCCTTCGGGGGATGGCTACACCTTC
v_gene: TRBV6-2/TRBV6-3; d_gene: -; j_gene: TRBJ1-5; abundance: -; CDR3aa: CASSGMGNQPQHF; CDR3nt: TGTGCCAGCAGTGGGATGGGCAATCAGCCCCAGCATTTT
v_gene: TRBV7-2; d_gene: -; j_gene: TRBJ2-3; abundance: -; CDR3aa: CASSSMRAADTQYF; CDR3nt: TGTGCCAGCAGCTCCATGCGAGCGGCAGATACGCAGTATTTT
v_gene: TRBV4-3; d_gene: TRBD1; j_gene: TRBJ2-3; abundance: -; CDR3aa: CASSQGRDREGDTQYF; CDR3nt: TGCGCCAGCAGCCAAGGCCGGGACAGGGAGGGGGATACGCAGTATTTT
v_gene: TRBV4-2; d_gene: -; j_gene: TRBJ1-1; abundance: many; CDR3aa: CASSQGRANTEAFF; CDR3nt: TGTGCCAGCAGCCAAGGAAGGGCAAACACTGAAGCTTTCTTT
v_gene: TRBV6-6; d_gene: TRBD1; j_gene: TRBJ2-5; abundance: -; CDR3aa: CASGNGQGWAKTQYF; CDR3nt: TGTGCCAGCGGCAACGGACAGGGTTGGGCGAAGACCCAGTACTTC
v_gene: TRBV4-1; d_gene: -; j_gene: TRBJ2-4; abundance: many; CDR3aa: CASSQEQDRLAKNIQYF; CDR3nt: TGCGCCAGCAGCCAAGAACAGGATCGCCTAGCCAAAAACATTCAGTACTTC
v_gene: TRBV10-3; d_gene: -; j_gene: TRBJ1-1; abundance: -; CDR3aa: CATNTPENTEAFF; CDR3nt: TGTGCCACCAATACACCCGAGAACACTGAAGCTTTCTTT
v_gene: TRBV6-8; d_gene: -; j_gene: TRBJ2-5; abundance: -; CDR3aa: CASSYSSRSEHQETQYF; CDR3nt: TGTGCCAGCAGTTACTCGAGTCGGTCCGAACACCAGGAGACCCAGTACTTC
v_gene: TRBV29-1; d_gene: TRBD1; j_gene: TRBJ1-2; abundance: once; CDR3aa: CSVGESGGTYGYTF; CDR3nt: TGCAGCGTGGGGGAGTCAGGGGGCACATATGGCTACACCTTC
v_gene: TRBV7-9; d_gene: -; j_gene: TRBJ1-2; abundance: -; CDR3aa: CASSLRAGVKLGYTF; CDR3nt: TGTGCCAGCAGCTTAAGGGCAGGGGTAAAGCTCGGCTACACCTTC
v_gene: TRBV15; d_gene: -; j_gene: TRBJ1-1; abundance: -; CDR3aa: CATTAGANTEAFF; CDR3nt: TGTGCCACCACCGCGGGGGCGAACACTGAAGCTTTCTTT